These 15 T cell receptor beta chains originate from one sample sequenced in a study of T cell changes during pregnancy in multiple sclerosis. Sequenced by immunoSEQ multiplex PCR; TCRdb stores in-frame clones only, minus some. The sample has roughly 70,000 clones; around 92% are singletons. The source was peripheral blood, collected in the third trimester of pregnancy. Receptors originate from a female donor in good health, enrolled as a control in a pregnancy study.

The chain recombines TRBV28 with TRBJ2-7; 7 bases agree with TRBD2. With 7 bases clipped from V and 2 bases from J, the junction kept 14 bases outside the gene matches. Germline V gene sequence: CDR1 MDHEN, CDR2 SYDVKM. This CDR3 has 16 residues. DNA for the CDR3: TGTGCCAGCAACCTACTCATCGGGGAGGGAGCCTACGAGCAGTACTTC. Protein product: CASNLLIGEGAYEQYF.

The chain joins TRBV7-6 to TRBJ2-1; 11 positions agree with TRBD2. This CDR3 is built from 15 residues. Germline values: CDR1 SGHVS, CDR2 FNYEAQ. V was clipped by 5 bases and J by 2 bases; unmatched bases: 2. The CDR3 sequence is CASSMTSGAYNEQFF. In DNA form, the CDR3 reads TGTGCCAGCAGCATGACTAGCGGGGCCTACAATGAGCAGTTCTTC.

The rearrangement joins TRBV28 to TRBJ1-2; D gene unclear. Germline V lookup: CDR1 MDHEN, CDR2 SYDVKM. With 7 bases removed from V and 1 base from J, the gap between germline ends came to 10 bases. The CDR3 extends over 13 amino acids. DNA of the CDR3: TGTGCCAGCAAGGAGGGAGTTAACTATGGCTACACCTTC. Protein product: CASKEGVNYGYTF.

This clone was counted a few times. At the DNA level, this CDR3 is encoded by other sequences in the same sample as well. V gene TRBV5-1 combines with J gene TRBJ2-2; D not certain. Trimming cost V 0 bases and J 5 bases, with 5 bases left between them. Germline values: CDR1 SGHRS, CDR2 YFSETQ. CDR3 length: 13 residues. The CDR3 spells CASSLGGTGELFF. CDR3 in DNA: TGCGCCAGCAGCTTGGGAGGTACCGGGGAGCTGTTTTTT.

This clone was counted once. The V and J genes are TRBV6-6 and TRBJ2-2; 8 bases line up with TRBD2. This CDR3 spans 15 amino acids. The J segment lost 4 bases and the V segment lost 5 bases, leaving 6 bases of the junction unmatched. Germline V lookup: CDR1 MNHNY, CDR2 SVGAGI (reference sequence). In nucleotides, the CDR3 is TGTGCCAGCAGTCCAGCGGGAGAGGGCACCGGGGAGCTGTTTTTT. As protein: CASSPAGEGTGELFF.

The genes are TRBV2 and TRBJ1-2; D ambiguous. The CDR3 extends over 13 amino acids. V dropped 9 bases and J dropped 1 base, with 12 bases sitting between them. Germline assignment: CDR1 SNHLY and CDR2 FYNNEI. Written as DNA, the CDR3 is TGTGCCAGTCTAGACGGAATTAACTATGGCTACACCTTC. Translated, it gives CASLDGINYGYTF.

The chain uses TRBV27 and TRBJ1-1; D gene uncertain. V lost 7 bases and J lost 5, with 14 bases in between. CDR1 is MNHEY, CDR2 SMNVEV, per germline (reference sequence). The CDR3 runs 13 residues. The CDR3 nucleotides are TGTGCCAGCAAGACTACCGCGGGAACTGAAGCTTTCTTT. Translated: CASKTTAGTEAFF.

The J gene is TRBJ1-1, the V gene TRBV10-2; D remains unclear. The CDR3 totals 15 residues. Deletions cut 3 bases from V and 4 bases from J, with 15 bases between. CDR1 and CDR2 from the germline V gene are WSHSY and SAAADI. The CDR3 spells CASSDLAEWATEAFF. CDR3 in DNA: TGCGCCAGCAGTGACCTCGCAGAGTGGGCCACTGAAGCTTTCTTT.

The rearrangement links TRBV10-1 to TRBJ2-3; 9 bases align to TRBD1. V shed 6 bases and J 0 bases; nucleotides not matched to a gene: 10. Germline lookup yields CDR1 WNHNN and CDR2 SYGVQD (reference sequence). This CDR3 is 17 amino acids long. This CDR3 reads CASRGGDRATSTDTQYF. The CDR3, as DNA: TGCGCCAGCAGAGGTGGGGACAGGGCGACTAGCACAGATACGCAGTATTTT.

V usage is TRBV7-9 and J usage is TRBJ1-2; 8 positions match TRBD1. The CDR3 runs to 9 residues. The V gene's germline CDR1 is SEHNR and CDR2 FQNEAQ (reference sequence). The CDR3 nucleotides are TGTGGGACAGGGAACGGCTACACCTTC. Protein: CGTGNGYTF.

This clone was found once. The rearrangement uses TRBV5-1 and TRBJ1-6; D is unresolved. CDR3 length equals 15 residues. CDR1 and CDR2 (germline): SGHRS, YFSETQ. The ends were cut back, 1 base at V and 0 bases at J, with 5 bases in the middle. The CDR3 reads CASSLRSSYNSPLHF. The CDR3 region has the DNA TGCGCCAGCAGCTTGAGGAGCTCCTATAATTCACCCCTCCACTTT.

The genes are TRBV20-1 and TRBJ2-5; a possible D gene is TRBD2 (5 bases). The CDR3 extends over 11 amino acids. Per the germline V gene, CDR1 is DFQATT and CDR2 is SNEGSKA (reference sequence). V shed 3 bases and J shed 7 bases, with 9 bases lying between them. The CDR3 sequence is CSARTGRTQYF. The CDR3 DNA sequence: TGCAGTGCTAGGACTGGGAGGACCCAGTACTTC.

The chain has TRBV15 and TRBJ2-1; 12 positions match TRBD2. V trimming: 1 base; J trimming: 6 bases; junction bases outside the gene matches: 7. The V gene's germline CDR1 is LNHNV and CDR2 YYDKDF (reference sequence). The CDR3 is made up of 17 amino acids. The CDR3 protein is CATSRGTLAGGRNEQFF. The CDR3 DNA reads TGTGCCACCAGCAGAGGTACCCTAGCGGGGGGGCGCAATGAGCAGTTCTTC.

The chain has TRBV19 and TRBJ1-1, with D hard to call. The CDR3 is 14 residues long. Trimming removed 5 bases from V and 1 base from J, with 11 bases in between. Germline V CDR1 and CDR2: LNHDA, SQIVND (reference sequence). The chain's CDR3 is CASSVTETNTEAFF. The CDR3 DNA reads as TGTGCCAGTAGTGTAACAGAAACGAACACTGAAGCTTTCTTT.

CDR3 in amino acids: CASSLARRGPESVQGSQYF. CDR3 nucleotide sequence: TGTGCCAGCAGCTTAGCTCGAAGAGGGCCAGAGTCGGTACAAGGGTCCCAGTACTTC. V and J are TRBV7-6 and TRBJ2-5, with D possibly being TRBD2 (5 bases). With 0 bases removed from V and 9 bases from J, the gap between germline ends came to 29 bases. Germline V CDR1 and CDR2: SGHVS, FNYEAQ. The CDR3 sequence is 19 residues long.